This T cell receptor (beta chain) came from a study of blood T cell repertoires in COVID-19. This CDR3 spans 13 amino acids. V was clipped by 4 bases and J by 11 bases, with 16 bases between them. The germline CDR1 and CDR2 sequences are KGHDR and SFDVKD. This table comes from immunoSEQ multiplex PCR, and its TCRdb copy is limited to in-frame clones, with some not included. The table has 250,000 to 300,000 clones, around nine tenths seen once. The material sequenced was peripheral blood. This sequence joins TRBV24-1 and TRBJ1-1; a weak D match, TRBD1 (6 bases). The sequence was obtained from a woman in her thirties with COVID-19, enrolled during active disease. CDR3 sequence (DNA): TGTGCCACCAGTGACGGTTTGGGGGCAGGGGCTTTCTTT. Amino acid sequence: CATSDGLGAGAFF.